This TCR beta chain was observed in a study of T cell responses to AZD1222 COVID-19 vaccine. About the research overall: Pooled in the analysis were second doses at about 4 or about 12 weeks. Findings and caveats of the study: Once two AZD1222 doses were given, Spike-specific TCR breadth and depth went up.

As to this clone: What it binds is unknown.

Germline CDR1 and CDR2: MNHEY and SVGEGT. V trimming: 5 bases; J trimming: 4 bases; junction bases outside the gene matches: 4. The CDR3 runs 14 residues. Using immunoSEQ multiplex PCR, the repertoire was profiled, and TCRdb retains in-frame clones only, with some absent. The table shows about 97,000 clones, with about 90% occurring only once. Sequencing was performed on peripheral blood, taken on day 0 of AZD1222 vaccination. This TCR was sampled from an adult in good health. The chain carries TRBV6-2 or TRBV6-3 and TRBJ1-4; 7 nucleotides align to TRBD1. The CDR3 loop reads CASSKGTDNEKLFF. The CDR3 DNA reads as TGTGCCAGCAGTAAAGGGACAGATAATGAAAAACTGTTTTTT.